The 5 T cell receptor beta chains below all came from one sample that was sequenced in a study of T cells in Graves' hyperthyroidism and ophthalmopathy. Amplified TCR beta CDR3 regions derived from RNA transcripts. First-round RT-PCR targeting the TCR CDR3 was performed with the HTBI primer set. TCRdb reprocessed the multiplex PCR reads via MiXCR and lists one record per CDR3 protein. Of fewer than 650,000 distinct CDR3 sequences listed, around 50% are singletons. Material for sequencing was peripheral blood or thyroid tissue (not recorded which). Receptors were obtained from an adult woman with Graves' disease, either hyperthyroidism or ophthalmopathy (not recorded which).

V usage is TRBV28 and J usage is TRBJ1-2, with D tentatively TRBD1 (5 bases). Deletions cut 3 bases from V and 7 bases from J, with 9 bases between. This CDR3 has 12 residues. CDR1 is MDHEN, CDR2 SYDVKM, per germline. CDR3 residues: CASSFARGGYTF. Written as DNA, the CDR3 is TGTGCCAGCAGTTTTGCTAGGGGTGGCTACACCTTC.

The gene calls are TRBV10-3 and TRBJ1-1; no reliable D call. Germline CDR1 reads ENHRY; CDR2 reads SYGVKD. The CDR3 length is 13 residues. Trimming removed 3 bases at V and 1 base at J, with 6 bases between. The CDR3 DNA reads as TGTGCCATCAGTGATGACGAGAACACTGAAGCTTTCTTT. Translating it yields CAISDDENTEAFF.

The CDR3 nucleotides read TGTGCCAGCAGCTTAGAACTTGGGGGAATTAACACCGGGGAGCCCCAGCATTTT. Its protein product is CASSLELGGINTGEPQHF. J is TRBJ1-5 and V is TRBV7-9, with D perhaps matching TRBD1 (5 bases). Germline assignment: CDR1 SEHNR and CDR2 FQNEAQ (reference sequence). This CDR3 has 18 amino acids. V lost 1 base and J 8 bases, leaving 24 bases between the germline ends.

The CDR3 DNA sequence: TGCAGTGCTAGTGAGGGGGACTTCCTAGATACGCAGTATTTT. Protein sequence: CSASEGDFLDTQYF. The rearrangement links TRBV20-1 to TRBJ2-3; D possibly matches TRBD1 or TRBD2 (6 bases each). The length of the CDR3 is 14 residues. CDR1 is DFQATT and CDR2 is SNEGSKA in the germline V gene (reference sequence). V was shortened by 3 bases and J by 5 bases, with 15 bases between the two germline ends.

Details on this clonotype: It may be a read error: a sequence one base away is much more abundant. The rearrangement uses TRBV10-3 and TRBJ2-6; 7 bases match TRBD1. The CDR3 extends over 13 amino acids. CDR1 is ENHRY and CDR2 is SYGVKD in the germline V gene. The trim removed 9 bases at V and 2 bases at J, leaving 1 base unmatched. As DNA, the CDR3 is TGTGCCATGCAGGGGGCTGGGGCCAACGTCCTGACTTTC. It encodes CAMQGAGANVLTF.